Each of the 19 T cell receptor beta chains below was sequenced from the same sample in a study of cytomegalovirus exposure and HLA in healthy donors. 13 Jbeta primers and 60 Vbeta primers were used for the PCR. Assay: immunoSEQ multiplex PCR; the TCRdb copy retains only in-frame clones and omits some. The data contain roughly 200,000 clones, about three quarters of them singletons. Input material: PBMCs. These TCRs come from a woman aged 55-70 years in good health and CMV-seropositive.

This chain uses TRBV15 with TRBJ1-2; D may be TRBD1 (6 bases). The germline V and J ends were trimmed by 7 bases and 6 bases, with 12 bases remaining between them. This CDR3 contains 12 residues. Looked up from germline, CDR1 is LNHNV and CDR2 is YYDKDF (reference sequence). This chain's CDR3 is CATKGRTDGYTF. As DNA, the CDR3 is TGTGCCACCAAGGGGCGGACAGATGGCTACACCTTC.

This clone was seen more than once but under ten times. CDR3 amino acids: CASSPGDRARGYTF. CDR3 nucleotide sequence: TGTGCCAGCTCACCGGGGGACAGGGCCCGTGGCTACACCTTC. The chain recombines TRBV18 with TRBJ1-2, with TRBD1 matching over 9 bases. The V and J ends lost 3 bases and 7 bases, in that order; junction bases with no gene match: 6. The CDR3 totals 14 residues. CDR1 and CDR2 (germline): KGHSH, LQKENI.

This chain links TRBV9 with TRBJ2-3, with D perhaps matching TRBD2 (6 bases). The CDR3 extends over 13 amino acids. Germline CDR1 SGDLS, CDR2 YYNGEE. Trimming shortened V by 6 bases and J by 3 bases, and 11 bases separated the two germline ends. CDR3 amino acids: CASNSAGTDTQYF. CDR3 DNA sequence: TGTGCCAGCAACTCTGCGGGAACAGATACGCAGTATTTT.

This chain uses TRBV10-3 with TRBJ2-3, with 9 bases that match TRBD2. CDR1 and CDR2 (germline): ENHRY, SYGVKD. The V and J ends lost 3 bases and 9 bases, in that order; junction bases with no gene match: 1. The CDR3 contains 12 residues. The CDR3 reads CAISEGLATQYF. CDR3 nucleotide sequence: TGTGCCATCAGTGAAGGACTAGCGACGCAGTATTTT.

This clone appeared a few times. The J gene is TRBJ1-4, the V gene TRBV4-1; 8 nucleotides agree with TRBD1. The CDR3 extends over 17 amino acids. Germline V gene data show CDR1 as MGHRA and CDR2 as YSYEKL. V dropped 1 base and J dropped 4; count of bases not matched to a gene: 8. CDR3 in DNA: TGCGCCAGCAGCCAAGGCCGTCCGGGACAGGTTAATGAAAAACTGTTTTTT. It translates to CASSQGRPGQVNEKLFF.

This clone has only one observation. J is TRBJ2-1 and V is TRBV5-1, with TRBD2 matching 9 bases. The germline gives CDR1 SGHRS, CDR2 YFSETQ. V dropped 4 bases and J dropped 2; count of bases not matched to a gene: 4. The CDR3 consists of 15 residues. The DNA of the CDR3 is TGCGCCAGCAGCCCCGGACTAGCGACCTACAATGAGCAGTTCTTC. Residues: CASSPGLATYNEQFF. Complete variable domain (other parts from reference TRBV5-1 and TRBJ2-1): KAGVTQTPRYLIKTRGQQVTLSCSPISGHRSVSWYQQTPGQGLQFLFEYFSETQRNKGNFPGRFSGRQFSNSRSEMNVSTLELGDSALYLCASSPGLATYNEQFFGPGTRLTVL.

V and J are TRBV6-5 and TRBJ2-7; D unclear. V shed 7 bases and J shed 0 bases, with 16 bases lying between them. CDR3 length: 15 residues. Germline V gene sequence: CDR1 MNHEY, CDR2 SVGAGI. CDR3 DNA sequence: TGTGCCAGCAAAATGAGGTGGCATAACTCCTACGAGCAGTACTTC. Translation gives CASKMRWHNSYEQYF.

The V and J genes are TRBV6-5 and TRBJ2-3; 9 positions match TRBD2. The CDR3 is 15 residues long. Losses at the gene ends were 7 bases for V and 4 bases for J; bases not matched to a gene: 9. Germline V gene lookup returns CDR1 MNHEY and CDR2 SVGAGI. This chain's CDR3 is CASNQIAGAADTQYF. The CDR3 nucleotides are TGTGCCAGCAACCAAATAGCGGGAGCCGCAGATACGCAGTATTTT.

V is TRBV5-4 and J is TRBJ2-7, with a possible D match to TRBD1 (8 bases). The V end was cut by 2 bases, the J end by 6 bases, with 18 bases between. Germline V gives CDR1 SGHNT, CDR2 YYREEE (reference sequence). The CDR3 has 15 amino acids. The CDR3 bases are TGTGCCAGCAGCTTAACTATAAACAGGGGGGGCGAGCAGTACTTC. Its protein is CASSLTINRGGEQYF. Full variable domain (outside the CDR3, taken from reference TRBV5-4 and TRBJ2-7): ETGVTQSPTHLIKTRGQQVTLRCSSQSGHNTVSWYQQALGQGPQFIFQYYREEENGRGNFPPRFSGLQFPNYSSELNVNALELDDSALYLCASSLTINRGGEQYFGPGTRLTVT.

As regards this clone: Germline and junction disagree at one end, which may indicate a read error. The CDR3 coding sequence is TGTGCCAGCAGTTTAGGTTTTCCTGGGGCCAACGGCCTGACTTTC. It yields the protein CASSLGFPGANGLTF. This chain uses TRBV28 with TRBJ2-6; D is possibly TRBD1 (5 bases). Germline CDR1 and CDR2: MDHEN and SYDVKM. CDR3 length: 15 residues.

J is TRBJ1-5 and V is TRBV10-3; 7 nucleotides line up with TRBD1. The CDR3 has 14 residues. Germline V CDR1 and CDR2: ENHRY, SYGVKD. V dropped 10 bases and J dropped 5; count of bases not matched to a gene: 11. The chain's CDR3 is CATNTGQEHQPQHF. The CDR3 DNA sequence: TGTGCCACCAACACAGGACAGGAGCATCAGCCCCAGCATTTT.

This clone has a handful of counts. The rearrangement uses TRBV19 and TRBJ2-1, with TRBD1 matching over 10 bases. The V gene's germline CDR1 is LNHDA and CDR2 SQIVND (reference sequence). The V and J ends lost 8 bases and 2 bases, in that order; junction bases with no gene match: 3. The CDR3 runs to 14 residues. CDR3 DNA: TGTGCCAGTTCCGGGACAGGGGCCTACAATGAGCAGTTCTTC. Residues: CASSGTGAYNEQFF.

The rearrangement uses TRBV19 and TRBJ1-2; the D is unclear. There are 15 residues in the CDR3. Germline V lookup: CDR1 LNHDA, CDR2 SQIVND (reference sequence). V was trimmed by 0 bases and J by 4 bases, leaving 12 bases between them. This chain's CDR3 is CASSIDWRGSYGYTF. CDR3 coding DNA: TGTGCCAGTAGTATAGATTGGCGGGGTTCCTATGGCTACACCTTC.

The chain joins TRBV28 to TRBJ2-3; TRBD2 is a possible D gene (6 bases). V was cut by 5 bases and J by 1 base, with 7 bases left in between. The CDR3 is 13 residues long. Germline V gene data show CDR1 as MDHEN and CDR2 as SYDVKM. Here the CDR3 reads CASSPSGTDTQYF. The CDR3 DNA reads TGTGCCAGCAGTCCTAGCGGCACAGATACGCAGTATTTT.

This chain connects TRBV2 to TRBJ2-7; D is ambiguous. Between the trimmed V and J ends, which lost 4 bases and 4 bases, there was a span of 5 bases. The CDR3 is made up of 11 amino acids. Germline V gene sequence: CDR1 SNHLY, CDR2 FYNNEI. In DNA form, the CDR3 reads TGTGCCAGCAGTGGCGCTTACGAGCAGTACTTC. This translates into CASSGAYEQYF.

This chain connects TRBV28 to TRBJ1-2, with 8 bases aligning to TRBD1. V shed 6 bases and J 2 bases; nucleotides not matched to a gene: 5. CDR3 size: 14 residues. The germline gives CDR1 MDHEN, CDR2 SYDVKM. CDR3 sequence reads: CASRGTGRNYGYTF. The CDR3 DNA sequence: TGTGCCAGCAGAGGGACAGGAAGAAACTATGGCTACACCTTC.

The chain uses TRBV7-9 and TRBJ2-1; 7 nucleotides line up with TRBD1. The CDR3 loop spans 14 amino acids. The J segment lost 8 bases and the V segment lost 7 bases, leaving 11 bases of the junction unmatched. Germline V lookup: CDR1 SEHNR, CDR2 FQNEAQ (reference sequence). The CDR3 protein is CASTPLGQSYEQFF. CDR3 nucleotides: TGTGCCAGCACCCCTTTGGGACAGTCCTATGAGCAGTTCTTC.

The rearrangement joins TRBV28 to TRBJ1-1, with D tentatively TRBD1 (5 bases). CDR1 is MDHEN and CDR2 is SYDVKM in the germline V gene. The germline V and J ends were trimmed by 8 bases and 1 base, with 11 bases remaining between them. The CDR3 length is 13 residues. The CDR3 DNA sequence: TGTGCCAGCGGTCCCGGGGGGAACACTGAAGCTTTCTTT. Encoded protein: CASGPGGNTEAFF.

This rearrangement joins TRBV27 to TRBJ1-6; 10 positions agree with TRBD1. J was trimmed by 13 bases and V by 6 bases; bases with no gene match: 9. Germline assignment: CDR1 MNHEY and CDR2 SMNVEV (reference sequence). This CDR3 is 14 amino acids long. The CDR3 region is CASRAGTGDAPLHF. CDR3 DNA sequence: TGTGCCAGCAGGGCCGGGACAGGGGACGCTCCCCTCCACTTT.